Listed below are T cell receptor beta chains from one sample, sequenced in a study of cytomegalovirus exposure and HLA in healthy donors. Measured with immunoSEQ multiplex PCR; TCRdb has only the in-frame clones, and not every one. The data show approximately 140,000 clones, more than 70% seen once. Material: PBMCs. The receptor source for this set is a man aged 35 to 55 in good health and CMV-seronegative. Each CDR3 is given with its conserved first and last residue. The D gene is left open where the match is weak. Clone size appears in some rows only: once, few, many, or a class for an expanded clone.

j_call clone_size v_call cdr3_length d_call cdr3_nt cdr3_aa
TRBJ1-5 . TRBV23-1 17 . TGCGCCAGCAGTCAATCGCTTAAGGGGGACCGCAATCAGCCCCAGCATTTT CASSQSLKGDRNQPQHF
TRBJ2-3 . TRBV19 16 TRBD2 TGTGCCAGTAGTGCCCCGGGAGGGGCAATGCTGGATACGCAGTATTTT CASSAPGGAMLDTQYF
TRBJ1-4 . TRBV11-2 17 TRBD1 TGTGCCAGCAGCTCCCTAGCCGGGGACAGGGCGGGTGAAAAACTGTTTTTT CASSSLAGDRAGEKLFF
TRBJ1-1 . TRBV25-1 12 . TGTGCCAGCGGTAGATCGAACACTGAAGCTTTCTTT CASGRSNTEAFF
TRBJ2-1 . TRBV19 16 . TGTGCCAGTAGTATCGCTCTGGCAGGGTCCTACAATGAGCAGTTCTTC CASSIALAGSYNEQFF
TRBJ1-5 . TRBV27 15 . TGTGCCAGCACCCCTTTAGAACAGGGCAATCAGCCCCAGCATTTT CASTPLEQGNQPQHF
TRBJ1-6 . TRBV28 13 TRBD1 TGTGCCAGCCACAGGGGCACGGGATCACCCCTCCACTTT CASHRGTGSPLHF
TRBJ2-5 . TRBV7-7 15 TRBD2 TGTGCCAGCAGCGGGAGCGGGGGGGCGGCGGAGACCCAGTACTTC CASSGSGGAAETQYF
TRBJ1-3 . TRBV5-4 14 TRBD1 TGTGCCAGCAGCCGGACAGGGCCAGGAAACACCATATATTTT CASSRTGPGNTIYF
TRBJ2-3 . TRBV7-2 14 . TGTGCCAGCAGCACTTTGACAGGCCCAGGTACGCAGTATTTT CASSTLTGPGTQYF
TRBJ2-5 few TRBV4-1 15 TRBD1 TGCGCCAGCAGCCAAGATGAGACAGGGGGAGAGACCCAGTACTTC CASSQDETGGETQYF
TRBJ2-1 . TRBV9 14 . TGTGCCAGCAGCGTAGGGGGGCAACACAATGAGCAGTTCTTC CASSVGGQHNEQFF
TRBJ2-3 . TRBV5-4 15 . TGTGCCAGCAGCCTGCGGCAGTCTAGCACAGATACGCAGTATTTT CASSLRQSSTDTQYF
TRBJ1-6 . TRBV7-6 15 . TGTGCCAGCAGCTTAGAAGAGGGTATCCCCCCACCCCTCCACTTT CASSLEEGIPPPLHF
TRBJ2-5 . TRBV27 17 . TGTGCCAGCAGTTCTCGGGAACAGCTTGTAACTCAAGAGACCCAGTACTTC CASSSREQLVTQETQYF
TRBJ1-5 . TRBV6-4 15 TRBD1 TGTGCCAGCAGTCAAACAGGGGGCCGTGATCAGCCCCAGCATTTT CASSQTGGRDQPQHF
TRBJ2-1 . TRBV5-4 15 TRBD2 TGTGCCAGCAGCTTAACTAGCGGGGGGGCCGTTGAGCAGTTCTTC CASSLTSGGAVEQFF
TRBJ1-2 . TRBV19 11 . TGTGCCACGAGGGGGTTCTATGGCTACACCTTC CATRGFYGYTF
TRBJ2-1 . TRBV7-2 16 TRBD2 TGTGCCAGCAGCTTAGTCCACAGCGGGGGGTACAATGAGCAGTTCTTC CASSLVHSGGYNEQFF
TRBJ1-5 once TRBV15 16 . TGTGCCACCAGCAGAGATCGGACAGCTTACAATCAGCCCCAGCATTTT CATSRDRTAYNQPQHF
TRBJ1-4 few TRBV5-6 16 . TGTGCCAGCAGCCCACCGACAGACCGTCTGGGTGAAAAACTGTTTTTT CASSPPTDRLGEKLFF
TRBJ2-3 . TRBV11-2 15 TRBD1 TGTGCCAGCAGCTCGGACAGGGGGCGGACAGATACGCAGTATTTT CASSSDRGRTDTQYF
TRBJ1-6 . TRBV4-1 18 . TGCGCCAGCAGCCAAGACCCATTGACATATGGGGGGAATTCACCCCTCCACTTT CASSQDPLTYGGNSPLHF
TRBJ2-3 . TRBV9 17 TRBD2 TGTGCCAGCAGCGACCGTCTGACTAGCGGGGTGGGAGATACGCAGTATTTT CASSDRLTSGVGDTQYF
TRBJ1-2 . TRBV5-1 13 . TGCGCCAGCAGCCCCGACAGGAACTATGGCTACACCTTC CASSPDRNYGYTF
TRBJ1-2 . TRBV5-1 14 . TGCGCCAGCAGCTTGAACGCAGGGAACTATGGCTACACCTTC CASSLNAGNYGYTF
TRBJ2-3 . TRBV9 18 TRBD2 TGTGCCAGCAGCGTAGCTGAAGGGGAGCGGGGGTTGACAGATACGCAGTATTTT CASSVAEGERGLTDTQYF
TRBJ1-1 . TRBV18 13 . TGTGCCAGCTCACCGCGCCTTGGGCCTGAAGCTTTCTTT CASSPRLGPEAFF
TRBJ2-3 . TRBV6-5 14 TRBD1 TGTGCCAGCAGCTACCGGGACAGAGAAGATACGCAGTATTTT CASSYRDREDTQYF
TRBJ1-2 few TRBV7-2 16 . TGTGCCAGCAGCTTACCGCCCAAAAGGGGCAGAGATGGCTACACCTTC CASSLPPKRGRDGYTF
TRBJ1-1 . TRBV6-1 13 . TGTGCCAGCAGTGTACAGGGCTCCACTGAAGCTTTCTTT CASSVQGSTEAFF
TRBJ2-3 . TRBV7-9 15 TRBD1 TGTGCCAGCAGCTTCAGGACAGGAAGGACAGATACGCAGTATTTT CASSFRTGRTDTQYF
TRBJ1-1 . TRBV5-1 14 . TGCGCCAGCAGCTTGCCCGGGGGGAGCACTGAAGCTTTCTTT CASSLPGGSTEAFF
TRBJ2-7 few TRBV27 15 . TGTGCCAGCAGTTTAAGGGGGGGGGTCTCCTACGAGCAGTACTTC CASSLRGGVSYEQYF
TRBJ2-1 . TRBV6-5 13 . TGTGCCAGCAGTTTAGACAGCTACAATGAGCAGTTCTTC CASSLDSYNEQFF
TRBJ2-3 once TRBV5-6 16 . TGTGCCAGCAGCTTGGGGGCCTCTACTAGCACAGATACGCAGTATTTT CASSLGASTSTDTQYF
TRBJ1-4 . TRBV7-9 14 . TGTGCCAGCAGCCCCCCAGGGAACCCTGAAAAACTGTTTTTT CASSPPGNPEKLFF
TRBJ2-3 . TRBV19 13 . TGTGCCAGTAGTTTTGAGGGAACAGATACGCAGTATTTT CASSFEGTDTQYF
TRBJ1-2 . TRBV2 12 TRBD1 TGTGCCAGCACCGGACAGGACTATGGCTACACCTTC CASTGQDYGYTF
TRBJ2-3 . TRBV11-3 17 . TGTGCCAGCAGCTTAGAGGCAGGGATGGGGCGTGGAGATACGCAGTATTTT CASSLEAGMGRGDTQYF
TRBJ1-2 . TRBV5-4 15 TRBD1 TGTGCCAGCAACGTCCCGGGACAGCGTAACTATGGCTACACCTTC CASNVPGQRNYGYTF